This T cell receptor (beta chain) was recovered during a study of T cells in localized non-small cell lung cancer. This clone has a single count. Germline assignment: CDR1 MNHEY and CDR2 SVGAGI. The CDR3 has 12 residues. The J segment lost 1 base and the V segment lost 6 bases, leaving 0 bases of the junction unmatched. This table comes from immunoSEQ multiplex PCR, and its TCRdb copy is limited to in-frame clones, with some not included. The sample lists 19,000 or so clones; around 90% were seen once. The rearrangement joins TRBV6-5 to TRBJ2-7, with 7 bases aligning to TRBD2. The starting material was peripheral blood mononuclear cells, obtained before any cancer treatment. The TCR originated in a male donor aged 60 or over with stage II lung adenocarcinoma. CDR3 in amino acids: CASSGRSYEQYF. The CDR3 DNA reads TGTGCCAGCAGCGGGAGGTCCTACGAGCAGTACTTC.